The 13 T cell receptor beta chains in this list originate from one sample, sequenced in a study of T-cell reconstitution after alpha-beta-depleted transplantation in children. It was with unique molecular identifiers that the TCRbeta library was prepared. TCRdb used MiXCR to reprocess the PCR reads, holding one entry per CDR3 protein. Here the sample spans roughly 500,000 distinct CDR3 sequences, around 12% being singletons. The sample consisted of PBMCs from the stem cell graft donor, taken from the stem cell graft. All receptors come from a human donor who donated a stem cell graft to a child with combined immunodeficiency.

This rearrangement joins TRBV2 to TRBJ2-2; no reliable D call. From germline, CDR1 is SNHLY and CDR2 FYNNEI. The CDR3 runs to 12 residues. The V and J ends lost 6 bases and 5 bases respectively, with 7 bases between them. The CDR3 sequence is CASRVPTGELFF. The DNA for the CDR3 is TGTGCCAGCAGGGTCCCTACCGGGGAGCTGTTTTTT.

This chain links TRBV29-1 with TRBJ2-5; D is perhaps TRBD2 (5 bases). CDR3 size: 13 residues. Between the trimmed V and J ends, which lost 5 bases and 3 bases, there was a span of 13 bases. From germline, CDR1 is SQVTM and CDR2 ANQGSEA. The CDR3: CSVSIGSKETQYF. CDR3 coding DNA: TGCAGCGTTTCAATTGGGAGTAAAGAGACCCAGTACTTC.

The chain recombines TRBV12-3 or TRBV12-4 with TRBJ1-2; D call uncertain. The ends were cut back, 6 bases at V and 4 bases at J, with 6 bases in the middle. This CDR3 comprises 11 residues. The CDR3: CASRLVYGYTF. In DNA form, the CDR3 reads TGTGCCAGCAGATTGGTCTATGGCTACACCTTC.

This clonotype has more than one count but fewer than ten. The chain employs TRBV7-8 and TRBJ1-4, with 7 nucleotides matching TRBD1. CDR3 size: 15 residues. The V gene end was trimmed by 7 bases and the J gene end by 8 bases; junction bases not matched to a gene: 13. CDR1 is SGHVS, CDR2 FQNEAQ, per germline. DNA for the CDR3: TGTGCCAGCACCCGCGAAGGGGGCTTGGGAGAAAAACTGTTTTTT. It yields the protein CASTREGGLGEKLFF.

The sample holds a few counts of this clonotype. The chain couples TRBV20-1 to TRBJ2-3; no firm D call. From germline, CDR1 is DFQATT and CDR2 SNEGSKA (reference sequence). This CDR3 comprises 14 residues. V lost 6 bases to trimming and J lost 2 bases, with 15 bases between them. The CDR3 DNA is TGCAGTGCGTTTAATCTGGATCCCACAGATACGCAGTATTTT. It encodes CSAFNLDPTDTQYF.

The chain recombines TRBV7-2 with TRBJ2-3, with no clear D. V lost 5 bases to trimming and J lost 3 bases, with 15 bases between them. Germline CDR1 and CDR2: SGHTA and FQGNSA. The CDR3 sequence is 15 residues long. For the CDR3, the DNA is TGTGCCAGCAGCCGCGATGCCAAACAGACAGATACGCAGTATTTT. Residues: CASSRDAKQTDTQYF. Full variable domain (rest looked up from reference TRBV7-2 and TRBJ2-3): GAGVSQSPSNKVTEKGKDVELRCDPISGHTALYWYRQSLGQGLEFLIYFQGNSAPDKSGLPSDRFSAERTGGSVSTLTIQRTQQEDSAVYLCASSRDAKQTDTQYFGPGTRLTVL.

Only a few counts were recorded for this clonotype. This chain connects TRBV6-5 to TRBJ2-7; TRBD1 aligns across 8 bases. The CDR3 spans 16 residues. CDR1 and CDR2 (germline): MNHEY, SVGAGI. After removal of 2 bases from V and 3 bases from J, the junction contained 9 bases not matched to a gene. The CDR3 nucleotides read TGTGCCAGCAGTTACAGGGTCACAGGGGGAGGCTACGAGCAGTACTTC. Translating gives CASSYRVTGGGYEQYF.

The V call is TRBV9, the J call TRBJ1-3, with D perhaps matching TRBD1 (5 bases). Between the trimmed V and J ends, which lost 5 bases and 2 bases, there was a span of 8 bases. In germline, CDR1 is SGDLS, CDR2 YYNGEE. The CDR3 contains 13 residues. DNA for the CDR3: TGTGCCAGCAGTCCGGACACTGGAAACACCATATATTTT. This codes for CASSPDTGNTIYF.

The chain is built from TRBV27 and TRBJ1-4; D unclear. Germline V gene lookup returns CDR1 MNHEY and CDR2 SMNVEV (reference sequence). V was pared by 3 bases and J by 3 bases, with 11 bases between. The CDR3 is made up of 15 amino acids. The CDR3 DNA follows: TGTGCCAGCAGTTTCAGCCGGAGTTCTAATGAAAAACTGTTTTTT. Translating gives CASSFSRSSNEKLFF.

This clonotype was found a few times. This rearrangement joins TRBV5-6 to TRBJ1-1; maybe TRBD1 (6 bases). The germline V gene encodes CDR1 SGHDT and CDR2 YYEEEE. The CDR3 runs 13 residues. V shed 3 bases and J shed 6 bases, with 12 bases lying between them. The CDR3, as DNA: TGTGCCAGCAGCTCGGACAGAGGGGCTGAAGCTTTCTTT. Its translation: CASSSDRGAEAFF.

CDR3 DNA sequence: TGTGCCAGCAGGGAGGGAGGGGAGACCCAGTACTTC. Amino acid sequence: CASREGGETQYF. The chain uses TRBV12-3 or TRBV12-4 and TRBJ2-5; 7 bases match TRBD2. This CDR3 is 12 amino acids long. J lost 5 bases, V lost 6 bases, and 3 bases had no gene match.

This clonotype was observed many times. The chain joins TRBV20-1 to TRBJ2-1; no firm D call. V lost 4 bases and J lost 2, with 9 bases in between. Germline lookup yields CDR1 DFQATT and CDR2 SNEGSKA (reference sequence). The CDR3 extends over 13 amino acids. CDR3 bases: TGCAGTGCTATCGTACAAACCTACAATGAGCAGTTCTTC. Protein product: CSAIVQTYNEQFF.

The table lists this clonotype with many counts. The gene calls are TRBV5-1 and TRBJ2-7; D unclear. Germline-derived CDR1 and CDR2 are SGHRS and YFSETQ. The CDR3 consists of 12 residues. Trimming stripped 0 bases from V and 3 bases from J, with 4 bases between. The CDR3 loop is CASSLENYEQYF. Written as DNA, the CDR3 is TGCGCCAGCAGCTTGGAAAACTACGAGCAGTACTTC. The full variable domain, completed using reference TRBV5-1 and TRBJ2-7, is KAGVTQTPRYLIKTRGQQVTLSCSPISGHRSVSWYQQTPGQGLQFLFEYFSETQRNKGNFPGRFSGRQFSNSRSEMNVSTLELGDSALYLCASSLENYEQYFGPGTRLTVT.